This T cell receptor beta chain derives from a study of Ad26.COV2.S vaccination and SARS-CoV-2 variants. Study observations and caveats: For non-spike TCRs, breadth in vaccine recipients resembled that in placebo recipients. Recipients given vaccine exceeded placebo recipients in spike-specific TCR breadth. Measures of TCR breadth and depth may have fallen short of total T cell responses.

Here immunoSEQ multiplex PCR was the method, and the copy in TCRdb shows in-frame clones only, minus some. The repertoire includes roughly 350,000 clones, about 88% of them detected once, and around a tenth sits in the top ten. Trimming took off 7 bases at V and 2 bases at J, with 15 bases between the two ends. In germline, CDR1 is MDHEN, CDR2 SYDVKM. This CDR3 comprises 16 residues. This sample's treatment: around 19 received Ad26.COV2.S at low or high dose, single or two shots; about 5 received placebo; per-sample allocation not given. The samples were gathered on day 63 after the first injection of vaccine or placebo. Its platform was an Ad26 vector, and its expressed antigen was Wuhan-strain SARS-CoV-2 spike. A note on this clone: Its target is unknown.

The J gene is TRBJ1-6, the V gene TRBV28; weak D call: TRBD1 (5 bases). This TCR came from a person aged 18 to 59 who received the Ad26.COV2.S COVID-19 vaccine or a placebo. Sample: peripheral blood, taken in a trial of Ad26.COV2.S vaccine versus placebo. In DNA, the CDR3 is TGTGCCAGCATCCCGGGGGGGATCCCCTATAATTCACCCCTCCACTTT. As protein: CASIPGGIPYNSPLHF.